The 16 T cell receptor beta chains reported below all come from one sample, sequenced in a study of shared clonotypes between healthy human individuals. The protocol was immunoSEQ multiplex PCR, while the TCRdb copy is restricted to in-frame clones and leaves out a portion. The profile shows 400,000 to 500,000 clones, roughly 85% of them singletons. The sequenced sample was PBMCs. The source of these receptors is a woman between 35 and 50 years old in good health. Some clones in this sample may be carry-over from other donors' samples.

This chain links TRBV5-1 with TRBJ2-7; 7 bases match TRBD1. V gave up 4 bases and J gave up 4 bases; unmatched junction bases: 5. The CDR3 length is 13 residues. The germline V gene encodes CDR1 SGHRS and CDR2 YFSETQ. In DNA, the CDR3 is TGCGCCAGCAGCGACAGACAGGGTTACGAGCAGTACTTC. It yields the protein CASSDRQGYEQYF.

A few counts support this clone. The chain has TRBV30 and TRBJ1-3; no reliable D call. V was clipped by 2 bases and J by 3 bases, with 8 bases between them. The CDR3 consists of 13 residues. CDR1 GTSNPN and CDR2 SVGIG come from the germline V gene (reference sequence). CDR3 loop: CAWSLGDGNTIYF. The CDR3 DNA is TGTGCCTGGAGTCTTGGGGATGGAAACACCATATATTTT.

This clone was recorded only once. The rearrangement uses TRBV10-3 and TRBJ2-1; 8 bases are a match to TRBD2. The CDR3 covers 14 residues. Germline V CDR1 and CDR2: ENHRY, SYGVKD. J was trimmed by 4 bases and V by 8 bases; bases with no gene match: 7. The CDR3: CAIGEREHYNEQFF. For the CDR3, the DNA is TGTGCCATCGGAGAGCGGGAGCATTACAATGAGCAGTTCTTC.

This sequence joins TRBV29-1 and TRBJ1-2; D ambiguous. The V end lost 6 bases, the J end lost 5 bases, and 13 bases lay between the germline ends. The CDR3 extends over 12 amino acids. CDR1 and CDR2 (germline): SQVTM, ANQGSEA. The CDR3, as DNA: TGCAGCGTGCAGGTGGGAGGGTATGGCTACACCTTC. Protein product: CSVQVGGYGYTF.

About this clone: A read error may be the cause here, since a much bigger clone is one base away. The CDR3 loop is CAWSNGVGDQPQYF. The DNA for the CDR3 is TGTGCCTGGAGTAACGGGGTGGGAGATCAGCCCCAGTATTTT. V and J are TRBV30 and TRBJ1-5; D is perhaps TRBD2 (5 bases). The end of the DNA fits TRBJ2-3 better, so the J call may be wrong. Per germline, CDR1 GTSNPN and CDR2 SVGIG (reference sequence). This CDR3 has 14 residues.

The rearrangement joins TRBV6-5 to TRBJ2-2, with D unresolved. Germline V gene data show CDR1 as MNHEY and CDR2 as SVGAGI. V lost 7 bases, J lost 1 base, and 7 bases lay in between. This CDR3 is built from 13 residues. CDR3 sequence: CASTKGNTGELFF. In DNA, the CDR3 is TGTGCCAGCACCAAGGGGAACACCGGGGAGCTGTTTTTT.

This chain connects TRBV5-1 to TRBJ1-2; D is ambiguous. V was cut by 7 bases and J by 4 bases, with 17 bases left in between. Germline V lookup: CDR1 SGHRS, CDR2 YFSETQ. This CDR3 comprises 14 residues. The CDR3 DNA sequence: TGCGCCAGCCGCCCTCTAGTAGGATTCTATGGCTACACCTTC. It translates to CASRPLVGFYGYTF.

This clone occurred once. The identical CDR3 is also encoded by other nucleotide sequences in the sample. The J gene is TRBJ2-5, the V gene TRBV5-1; D call uncertain. The CDR3 contains 13 residues. Per the germline V gene, CDR1 is SGHRS and CDR2 is YFSETQ. Trimming took off 0 bases at V and 2 bases at J, with 5 bases between the two ends. Here the CDR3 reads CASSLARQETQYF. In DNA, the CDR3 is TGCGCCAGCAGCTTGGCGCGGCAAGAGACCCAGTACTTC.

The chain couples TRBV19 to TRBJ2-1; 10 bases map to TRBD2. The length of the CDR3 is 15 residues. CDR1 and CDR2 from the germline V gene are LNHDA and SQIVND (reference sequence). With 1 base clipped from V and 5 bases from J, the junction kept 2 bases outside the gene matches. This chain's CDR3 is CASSIGLAGHNEQFF. The DNA of the CDR3 is TGTGCCAGTAGTATAGGACTAGCGGGCCACAATGAGCAGTTCTTC.

This chain links TRBV6-5 with TRBJ2-7; 10 bases map to TRBD2. J gave up 2 bases and V 0 bases, and 4 bases lay outside the gene matches. The V gene's germline CDR1 is MNHEY and CDR2 SVGAGI. The CDR3 is made up of 16 amino acids. The DNA of the CDR3 is TGTGCCAGCAGTTACTCGAAGCTAGCGGGAGCCTACGAGCAGTACTTC. This encodes CASSYSKLAGAYEQYF.

This chain joins TRBV2 and TRBJ2-1; 9 nucleotides align to TRBD1. Germline CDR1 and CDR2: SNHLY and FYNNEI. With V trimmed by 5 bases and J by 3 bases, 5 bases remained unmatched. The CDR3 sequence is 15 residues long. CDR3 sequence reads: CASSIQGARYNEQFF. The DNA of the CDR3 is TGTGCCAGCAGTATACAGGGGGCACGCTACAATGAGCAGTTCTTC.

This clone occurred many times. The gene calls are TRBV7-2 and TRBJ2-1, with 9 bases identical to TRBD2. Germline CDR1 reads SGHTA; CDR2 reads FQGNSA. The CDR3 length is 16 residues. The V and J ends lost 1 base and 4 bases, in that order; junction bases with no gene match: 5. The CDR3 DNA reads as TGTGCCAGCAGCTTAGACGCGGGAGGGCCTTACAATGAGCAGTTCTTC. Translated: CASSLDAGGPYNEQFF.

The chain employs TRBV28 and TRBJ2-2; 9 nucleotides match TRBD1. The CDR3 runs to 16 residues. The germline gives CDR1 MDHEN, CDR2 SYDVKM. With 8 bases clipped from V and 6 bases from J, the junction kept 13 bases outside the gene matches. DNA of the CDR3: TGTGCCAGCTCTCCCCCGGGACAGGGTCTCCCCGGGGAGCTGTTTTTT. Translated: CASSPPGQGLPGELFF. The whole variable domain, remainder taken from reference TRBV28 and TRBJ2-2, is DVKVTQSSRYLVKRTGEKVFLECVQDMDHENMFWYRQDPGLGLRLIYFSYDVKMKEKGDIPEGYSVSREKKERFSLILESASTNQTSMYLCASSPPGQGLPGELFFGEGSRLTVL.

The rearrangement uses TRBV5-1 and TRBJ2-7; TRBD1 matches 7 bases. J was trimmed by 4 bases and V by 4 bases; bases with no gene match: 14. CDR3 length: 16 amino acids. Per germline, CDR1 SGHRS and CDR2 YFSETQ. The CDR3 DNA reads TGCGCCAGCAGCACAGGGACAGCCAACAAAGGATACGAGCAGTACTTC. Translation: CASSTGTANKGYEQYF. Full variable domain (outside the CDR3, taken from reference TRBV5-1 and TRBJ2-7): KAGVTQTPRYLIKTRGQQVTLSCSPISGHRSVSWYQQTPGQGLQFLFEYFSETQRNKGNFPGRFSGRQFSNSRSEMNVSTLELGDSALYLCASSTGTANKGYEQYFGPGTRLTVT.

This clone was observed once. The V call is TRBV9, the J call TRBJ2-1, with D tentatively TRBD2 (6 bases). The CDR3 spans 18 residues. V lost 0 bases and J lost 5, with 21 bases in between. Germline loops: CDR1 SGDLS, CDR2 YYNGEE. The CDR3 DNA is TGTGCCAGCAGCGTAGTAGCCCCCGGCGGGAAAGTGGACAATGAGCAGTTCTTC. This sequence encodes CASSVVAPGGKVDNEQFF.

This clone occurred many times. Written as DNA, the CDR3 is TGTGCCAGCAGCTTAATCCCCAGCGGGAGCGGGGACGAGCAGTACTTC. Translation gives CASSLIPSGSGDEQYF. The chain joins TRBV13 to TRBJ2-7; 8 bases line up with TRBD2. The CDR3 totals 16 residues. The germline V gene encodes CDR1 PRHDT and CDR2 FYEKMQ (reference sequence). Trimming cost V 2 bases and J 5 bases; bases outside gene matches: 11.